Described below is a single TCR beta chain sequence and its context. Its target antigen remains unknown. Base qualities are missing; no much larger clone stands one base away. The sample is drawn from a study of blood T cell repertoires in COVID-19 (dated by TCRdb to between 2020 and 2021). The study in broad terms: Recovered participants in ImmuneRACE Cohort 3 were defined as having two consecutive negative NP/OP PCR tests, clearance from a healthcare professional, or resolution of symptoms. Samples were obtained from the ongoing ImmuneRACE study (first 160 participants) and from over 1,000 subjects provided by 6 global collaborators. The prospective study material was composed of cDNA or gDNA derived from T cells, B-cell-depleted T cells, or PBMCs. The repertoires were made available in a free public database intended to serve as a resource for research on the immune response to SARS-CoV-2. Subjects who had been exposed to COVID-19, were actively infected with it, or had recovered from it provided the deeply sampled blood TCRbeta repertoires that made up the dataset. HLA class I and class II types, where available, came from metadata supplied by the sample provider rather than from assay-based typing. The sample metadata nearly always contained a de-identified subject ID, COVID-19 status, age in years and sex. Collaborator samples came from the United States, Italy and Spain and covered acute and convalescent phases of COVID-19.

The immunoSEQ Assay, a bias-controlled multiplex PCR, was used to amplify TCRbeta CDR3 regions from genomic DNA. Concerning the study's data processing: Nucleated cell counts per sample were estimated from amplification of reference gene primers within the assay. Sequence reads were collapsed and filtered to measure the absolute abundance of every unique TCRbeta CDR3 rearrangement. For each sample, productive Simpson clonality was calculated by taking the square root of Simpson's diversity index across productive rearrangements. Imported from immuneACCESS, the table was reduced by TCRdb to in-frame sequences with V and J called. These copies leave out some clones; in studies compared against another copy, an unresolved V gene accounts for under half, and the cause of the remainder is not known. V and J calls and clone size follow that table, whereas D and trimming were derived from the DNA. The sample yields fewer than 250,000 clones; around 86% were counted once. Roughly 7.1% of the sample is in the top ten clones.

The CDR3 measures 14 amino acids from cysteine to phenylalanine. Just CDR3 DNA is preserved here, 42 bases in frame from base 1. V is trimmed back by 4 bases and J by 3 bases, and the junction contains 4 bases that no gene match accounts for. According to the germline V gene (reference sequence), CDR1 reads LNHDA and CDR2 reads SQIVND. Results and caveats for the whole study, not just this receptor: The amount of clinical and demographic metadata varied by source and participant and was provided uncurated.

In the prospective study, participants were 18 to 89 years old, resided in fewer than 25 geographic areas of the United States, and were enrolled through a virtual design. To assign participants to cohorts, the prospective study relied on clinical history that participants themselves reported in a screening survey and a study questionnaire. In the prospective study, whole blood, serum and a nasopharyngeal or oropharyngeal swab were collected from each participant by mobile phlebotomists. Participants in the prospective study had the option to provide additional blood draws and questionnaires over a roughly 2-month period. Before DNA extraction, blood samples from the prospective study were shipped at room temperature or frozen.

This receptor was obtained from a young man in a cohort exposed to, infected with or recovered from COVID-19 (not recorded which). Rearrangement joined TRBV19 to TRBJ2-7; TRBD1 lines up with 9 middle nucleotides. The sequenced sample was PBMCs or T cells enriched from blood (not recorded which). The CDR3 here reads CASSKGTGLYEQYF. The sequence in DNA is TGTGCCAGTAGTAAGGGGACAGGGCTCTACGAGCAGTACTTC.